This TCR beta chain came from a study of blood T cell repertoires in COVID-19. Study information: The United States, Italy and Spain were the sources of the acute and convalescent COVID-19 samples. PBMCs, B-cell-depleted T cells, or T cells provided the cDNA or gDNA that made up the material.

Germline V lookup: CDR1 SEHNR, CDR2 FQNEAQ (reference sequence). The CDR3 is made up of 14 amino acids. The junction had 2 bases not matched to a gene; V was cut back by 3 bases and J by 4 bases. As processed by the authors: Counts of nucleated cells, estimated from reference gene primer amplification, were obtained. This table comes from immunoSEQ multiplex PCR, and its TCRdb copy is limited to in-frame clones, with some not included. D and trimming come from the DNA, and the V and J calls and clone size come from that table. The sample lists some 350,000 clones, around 80% occurring once. This TCR was recovered from a man between 25 and 39 years old with active or convalescent COVID-19. The sample comprised peripheral blood. The rearrangement links TRBV7-9 to TRBJ1-1; 10 bases map to TRBD1. CDR3 coding DNA: TGTGCCAGCAGCTTCAGGGACAGGGGCACTGAAGCTTTCTTT. Residues: CASSFRDRGTEAFF.